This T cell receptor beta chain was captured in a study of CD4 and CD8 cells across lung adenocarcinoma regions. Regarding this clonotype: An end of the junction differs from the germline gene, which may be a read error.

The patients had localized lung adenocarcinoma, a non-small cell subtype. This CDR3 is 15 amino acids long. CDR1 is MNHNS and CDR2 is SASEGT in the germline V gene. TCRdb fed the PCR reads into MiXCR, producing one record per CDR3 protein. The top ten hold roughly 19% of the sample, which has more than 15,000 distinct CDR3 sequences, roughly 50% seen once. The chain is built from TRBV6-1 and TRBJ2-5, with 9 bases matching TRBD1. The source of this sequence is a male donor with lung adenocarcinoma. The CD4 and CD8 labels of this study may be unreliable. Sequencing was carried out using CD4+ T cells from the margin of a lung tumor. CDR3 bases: TGTGCCAGGGGTATTGGGGGACAGGGCGCAGAGACGCAGTATTTC. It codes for CARGIGGQGAETQYF.